Listed below are T cell receptor beta chains from one sample, sequenced in a study of blood T cells in healthy people across ages. TCRdb re-called the 5' RACE reads through MiXCR, storing one row per CDR3 protein. The repertoire holds 800,000 to 950,000 distinct CDR3 sequences, about 28% seen once, with roughly 10% in the top ten. These data were also reused for a study on T cells of mothers and their children.

The sequenced material came from blood. The source of these receptors is a woman aged 40 to 49 in good health. Each CDR3 is given with its conserved first and last residue. The D gene is left open where the match is weak. The size field is filled for only some rows; it gives once, few, many or a size class.

>NA|TRBJ1-6|few|TRBV4-1
TGCGCCAGCAGCCAAGACGGGGCAGGGAATTCACCCCTCCACTTT
CASSQDGAGNSPLHF
>NA|TRBJ1-5|NA|TRBV6-5
TGTGCCAGCAGTTACACGGGGGGACGGAATCAGCCCCAGCATTTT
CASSYTGGRNQPQHF
>NA|TRBJ1-1|many|TRBV11-2
TGTGCCAGCAGCTTAGAAGGCGGGAAGACCCCTCTAGCTTTCTTT
CASSLEGGKTPLAFF
>TRBD2|TRBJ2-7|NA|TRBV27
TGTGCCAGCAGTGTAGGGACTAGCGGGGGCTACGAGCAGTACTTC
CASSVGTSGGYEQYF
>TRBD1|TRBJ2-1|many|TRBV20-1
TGCAGTGCGGGACAGAGGGCCTACAATGAGCAGTTCTTC
CSAGQRAYNEQFF
>TRBD1|TRBJ2-5|many|TRBV28
TGTGCCAGCAGAAAGGGACAGGGACTTGGCGAGACCCAGTACTTC
CASRKGQGLGETQYF
>TRBD2|TRBJ2-2|NA|TRBV2
TGTGCCAGCAGTGACGGCAGCGGGGGATTTACCGGGGAGCTGTTTTTT
CASSDGSGGFTGELFF
>NA|TRBJ1-1|NA|TRBV9
TGTGCCAGCAGCGTTTCTGGGACAACTGGGGATCGGGCTTTCTTT
CASSVSGTTGDRAFF
>TRBD1|TRBJ2-1|few|TRBV5-1
TGCGCCAGCAGCAAGGGACAGACCTACAATGAGCAGTTCTTC
CASSKGQTYNEQFF
>TRBD2|TRBJ2-1|many|TRBV7-2
TGTGCCAGCAAGGGAGAGCGGGGGTCGTACAATGAGCAGTTCTTC
CASKGERGSYNEQFF
>TRBD2|TRBJ2-1|NA|TRBV7-7
TGTGCTAGCAGCTCCACGGGGGGGCCGTTGGATGAGCAGTTCTTC
CASSSTGGPLDEQFF
>TRBD2|TRBJ2-7|NA|TRBV12-3/TRBV12-4
TGTGCCAGCAGTTTTGGGACTAGCCTGTACGAGCAGTACTTC
CASSFGTSLYEQYF
>NA|TRBJ2-4|NA|TRBV2
TGTGCCAGCGGACTCTGGAAGAACATTCAGTACTTC
CASGLWKNIQYF
>NA|TRBJ1-1|NA|TRBV6-1
TGTGCCAGCAGTGAACCGTTACGGACTGAAGCTTTCTTT
CASSEPLRTEAFF
>NA|TRBJ1-6|many|TRBV6-5
TGTGCCAGCAATAACAGGGTCCGAAGTAATTCACCCCTCCACTTT
CASNNRVRSNSPLHF
>TRBD1|TRBJ1-5|NA|TRBV28
TGTGCCAGCAGTCTCCAACAGGGGGCGGGCAATCAGCCCCAGCATTTT
CASSLQQGAGNQPQHF
>NA|TRBJ1-5|few|TRBV20-1
TGCAGTGCCAGACATCGAGGAAAGGGCCGTAGCAATCAGCCCCAGCATTTT
CSARHRGKGRSNQPQHF
>TRBD1|TRBJ1-2|many|TRBV6-1
TGTGCCAGCAAGACAGGGGGCCCCACGTATGGCTACACCTTC
CASKTGGPTYGYTF
>NA|TRBJ2-5|many|TRBV29-1
TGCAGCGTTGAGGAGGGAGTAGAGACCCAGTACTTC
CSVEEGVETQYF
>NA|TRBJ2-7|NA|TRBV6-4
TGTGCCAGCAGACTCCGGGACAAGCGTAACTACGAGCAGTACTTC
CASRLRDKRNYEQYF
>TRBD2|TRBJ2-1|NA|TRBV5-4
TGTGCCAGCAGACCCGGCGGGGGACCTAACAATGAGCAGTTCTTC
CASRPGGGPNNEQFF
>NA|TRBJ1-2|NA|TRBV4-1
TGCGCCAGCGGCCGGAACAGGGAAGACTATGGCTACACCTTC
CASGRNREDYGYTF
>NA|TRBJ1-2|NA|TRBV10-3
TGTGCCATCAGTGAGGGACGTTCGGGCGCTAACTATGGCTACACCTTC
CAISEGRSGANYGYTF
>TRBD1|TRBJ1-2|NA|TRBV10-3
TGTGCCATCAGTGAGGAATTAAGACAGGGAGGCTACACCTTC
CAISEELRQGGYTF
>TRBD1|TRBJ2-2|NA|TRBV7-2
TGTGCCAGCAGCCCAGGACAGGGGGCGTTTGGCGGGGAGCTGTTTTTT
CASSPGQGAFGGELFF
>NA|TRBJ1-1|many|TRBV3-1
TGCGCCAGCAGCCAAGTGGGGGGCACTGAAGCTTTCTTT
CASSQVGGTEAFF
>TRBD2|TRBJ2-7|NA|TRBV7-2
TGTGCCAGCAGCCCCGCCGGGACTAGCGGGGTTTACTACGAGCAGTACTTC
CASSPAGTSGVYYEQYF
>TRBD1|TRBJ1-4|NA|TRBV12-3/TRBV12-4
TGTGCCAGCAAACCCACGACAGGGAGGGCTAATGAAAAACTGTTTTTT
CASKPTTGRANEKLFF
>NA|TRBJ2-2|NA|TRBV4-1
TGCGCCAGCAGCCATAGGACTATCAAGACCGGGGAGCTGTTTTTT
CASSHRTIKTGELFF
>TRBD1|TRBJ1-4|many|TRBV6-5
TGTGCCAGCAGTTACGAGGGGGCGAGTGAAAAACTGTTTTTT
CASSYEGASEKLFF
>TRBD2|TRBJ2-1|NA|TRBV20-1
TGCAGTGCTACGAAGGGACTAGGGGCCCCAGAGACCCAGTTCTTC
CSATKGLGAPETQFF
>NA|TRBJ1-4|few|TRBV4-2
TGTGCCCGCAGCCAAACCGGACAGTCGATTGAAAAACTGTTTTTT
CARSQTGQSIEKLFF
>TRBD1|TRBJ2-7|many|TRBV29-1
TGCAGCGTTGAAAGTGGACAGGGACCAATCTCCTACGAGCAGTACTTC
CSVESGQGPISYEQYF
>NA|TRBJ2-3|NA|TRBV12-3/TRBV12-4
TGTGCCAGCAGTTACGGGAGATATAGCACAGATACGCAGTATTTT
CASSYGRYSTDTQYF
>NA|TRBJ2-2|once|TRBV7-9
TGTGTCAGCAGCTTAGTCGGTTCCCAGAATACCGGGGAGCTGTTTTTT
CVSSLVGSQNTGELFF
>NA|TRBJ1-5|few|TRBV30
TGTGCCCGGAGCACGGGGCCTGGCAATCAGCCCCAGCATTTT
CARSTGPGNQPQHF
>NA|TRBJ1-2|NA|TRBV20-1
TGCAGTGCTAGAGTTACAGGGATCCCCTATGGCTACACCTTC
CSARVTGIPYGYTF
>NA|TRBJ1-5|NA|TRBV30
TGTGCCTGGAGTGTGCAGGGTATGGGGCCCCAGCATTTT
CAWSVQGMGPQHF
>NA|TRBJ1-5|NA|TRBV4-2
TGTGCCAGCAGCCAAGTCGGCAGGGCGGGACGCATCATTCAGCCCCAGCATTTT
CASSQVGRAGRIIQPQHF
>NA|TRBJ1-5|many|TRBV28
TGTGCCAGCAGTTTGTCCGACGGAGGGGGCAATCAGCCCCAGCATTTT
CASSLSDGGGNQPQHF
>TRBD2|TRBJ2-3|few|TRBV7-2
TGTGCCAGCAGCTTAGCTAGCGGGGAGCCCACAGATACGCAGTATTTT
CASSLASGEPTDTQYF
>NA|TRBJ2-7|many|TRBV12-3/TRBV12-4
TGTGCCAGCAGCCCATCCCCCAGGGTCCACGAGCAGTACTTC
CASSPSPRVHEQYF
>NA|TRBJ1-2|many|TRBV28
TGTGCCAGCAGTTTGTCCACAGGGATCTATGGCTACACCTTC
CASSLSTGIYGYTF
>TRBD1|TRBJ1-2|many|TRBV29-1
TGCAGCGTTGAATTTCCTAGGGACAGGGGGCGTGCCGACTATGGCTACACCTTC
CSVEFPRDRGRADYGYTF
>NA|TRBJ2-5|few|TRBV7-8
TGTGCCAGCAGCCTCCGGGAGGGGGCAGGAGAGACCCAGTACTTC
CASSLREGAGETQYF
>NA|TRBJ1-1|NA|TRBV20-1
TGCAGTGCTCTTGTGGGGGGGAACAGTAACGCTGAAGCTTTCTTT
CSALVGGNSNAEAFF
>TRBD1|TRBJ2-5|few|TRBV28
TGTGCCAGCAGTTCTGAGACAGGGTGGGAGACCCAGTACTTC
CASSSETGWETQYF
>NA|TRBJ2-3|many|TRBV29-1
TGCAGCGTTGAAGGGGACCCAAGGGTTAGCACAGATACGCAGTATTTT
CSVEGDPRVSTDTQYF
>NA|TRBJ1-5|NA|TRBV7-2
TGTGCCAGCAGCCCACGCATTGGTTGGGAGAGCGTGAGCAATCAGCCCCAGCATTTT
CASSPRIGWESVSNQPQHF
>NA|TRBJ2-2|NA|TRBV9
TGTGCCAGCAGCGTAGGGGGCAGAACGAACACCGGGGAGCTGTTTTTT
CASSVGGRTNTGELFF
>TRBD1|TRBJ2-3|NA|TRBV7-9
TGTGCCAGCAGCGAGGGACAGGGTCTTGCAATGGATACGCAGTATTTT
CASSEGQGLAMDTQYF